This T cell receptor (beta chain) originates from a study of cytomegalovirus exposure and HLA in healthy donors (dated by TCRdb to between 2016 and 2019). In the study overall: According to an earlier analysis of a few hundred of the donors, 200 million or so T cells yielded 120 million or so unique TCR beta sequences and less than 300 Gb of sequence data. The study aimed to test whether signatures of past pathogen exposure could be identified by cataloging public T cell receptors. To study patterns of TCR occurrence, a later analysis re-analyzed previously published TCR beta repertoires from under 750 donors and added high-resolution HLA genotyping. Among 300 to 500 genotyped donors of the cohort, an average of approximately 240,000 unique TCR beta nucleotide sequences was sequenced per donor, of which about 18% were non-productive. The study combined high-throughput TCR immunosequencing, statistical association of individual TCRs with disease status, and machine learning to predict cytomegalovirus infection status. In a later genetic analysis, genome-wide SNP genotypes for about three fifths of the 666 donors were used, and that subset was treated as a discovery cohort. Using immunosequencing, the study profiled T cell repertoires from 640 or so subjects and related those repertoires to cytomegalovirus serostatus. About 320 gigabases of sequencing data and approximately 84 million unique TCR sequences were included in an early release covering about 700 HLA-typed donors. In the later analysis, no new phenotypic data were used to find candidate immune exposures; instead, reliance was placed on TCR beta sequences and their occurrence across donors. Both class I and class II loci were covered by HLA typing, at four-digit resolution. Donor age, sex, ethnicity and CMV serostatus were collected together with the repertoire data. Of the 350 to 450 genotyped donors, roughly 80% fell in the genetic ancestry cluster associated with self-reported Caucasian donors. Five DR-DQ haplotypes were handled as single units for association and clustering because linkage in the cohort was strong. Every repertoire in the discovery cohort had been generated on one and the same sequencing platform. Besides the first cohort of about 730 subjects, a separate validation cohort made up of roughly 120 different subjects was used. The number of typed donors differed by locus: roughly 620-630 for A, B, C, DRB1 and DQB1; approximately 540 for DQA1; 606 for DPA1; and about 470 for DPB1. An earlier analysis of some 500 of the donors applied high-throughput TCR beta sequencing to assess whether each TCR beta V gene segment acted as functional or pseudogenic. Beyond this particular receptor, the publication reports: Assigning TCR associations to individual alleles was difficult when HLA alleles, especially DR and DQ, strongly co-occurred. While some public TCRs were present in many individuals, most TCR sequences turned up only very rarely across donors. In an earlier analysis of some 540 of the donors, most TCR beta V segments appeared in productive rearrangements about 87% or about 30% of the time, broadly matching IMGT annotations. Presence/absence analyses assumed roughly uniform sequencing depth across donors, an assumption that may not hold. An association between a missense DCLRE1C variant and V-gene and J-gene trimming of TCR beta chains was found in a later genetic analysis and replicated in an independent cohort. According to a later genetic analysis, donors in an Asian-associated ancestry cluster had fewer N-insertions in productive TCRs than the roughly 670-donor mean. Specific HLA alleles were associated with 16,951 TCR beta sequences at a false discovery rate of 0.05 in a later analysis. In vitro tests confirmed that a few of the cytomegalovirus-associated TCR beta chains recognize cytomegalovirus antigens. The classifier was reported to diagnose cytomegalovirus status with high specificity and sensitivity in both the original cohort and the validation cohort. A cluster of highly shared sequence variants was judged likely to be a technical artifact of the sequencing pipeline. Some IMGT-functional V segments, including TRBV6-2 and TRBV6-3, could not be told apart with the 87-base-pair reads, so those segments were excluded. A further reported finding was that TCR beta sequences accurately predicted the HLA-A and HLA-B alleles for most subjects in the first cohort. Linkage disequilibrium might explain the correlated functional status among segregating V segments, but an unknown experimental factor could not be ruled out. Because counts were too low, 15 to 20 rarely observed V segments, including chromosome 9 orphons, were excluded from the earlier analysis of around 640 of the donors. According to the authors, the approach could potentially be generalized to other disease states and immunological phenotypes. In a later analysis, most CMV-associated TCR beta chains were found to appear HLA-restricted, with HLA associations seemingly driven largely by CMV exposure. In a later analysis, HLA-associated TCR beta chains showed more clonal expansion and lower generation probabilities than non-associated chains that were equally common. In a later analysis, several top co-occurrence clusters were reported to appear linked to parvovirus B19, influenza, CMV and Epstein-Barr virus. The study gave a list of roughly 150 TCR beta chains associated with cytomegalovirus. Because HLA typing was missing for some donors at each locus, association tests included only the typed subset. A later analysis found that TCR association rates varied across HLA loci, with DRB1 alleles showing the most associated TCRs and HLA-C alleles the fewest. For the cohort, immune exposure information was limited to CMV serostatus. The cohort was sequenced for TCR beta chains only, and without alpha or paired-chain data the features that could be detected were limited.

Libraries were prepared through the immunoSEQ multiplex PCR assay. For the multiplex PCR, a mixture combining 60 forward primers for TCR Vbeta segments and 13 reverse primers for TCR Jbeta segments was used. The CDR3 region of rearranged TCR beta genes was amplified from genomic DNA with a multiplex PCR assay. Amplified TCR beta libraries were sequenced as 87-base-pair reads on the Illumina HiSeq System. The published analysis was carried out like this. A later analysis counted about 80 million unique TCR beta chains across the 690 or so repertoires, and 10 million to 12 million of these chains were shared by at least two donors. Raw reads were error-corrected and collapsed into unique sequences with a nearest-neighbor algorithm that merged closely related sequences to remove PCR and sequencing errors. Alignment of CDR3 sequences to IMGT reference sequences was used to assign V, D and J gene segments. Each retained sequence needed at least a six-nucleotide match to both a V gene segment and a J gene segment. A rearrangement counted as productive if the CDR3 had no stop codons and remained in frame with V and J, and every other rearrangement counted as non-productive. CDR3 was defined according to IMGT convention as the region running from the second conserved V-encoded cysteine to the conserved J-encoded phenylalanine. The earlier analysis of approximately 590 of the donors excluded any sequence lacking an unambiguous match to a single V gene segment. An earlier analysis of several hundred of the donors classified V segments as functional when productive rearrangements were above 56.7% and as segregating when the standard deviation between donors was above 5%. A statistical classification framework was developed to diagnose cytomegalovirus status using the catalog of TCR beta chain sequences. A later analysis assigned V and J genes by comparing TCR nucleotide sequences with IMGT/GENE-DB human TR gene sequences. The TCRdist pipeline was used in a later analysis to assign CDR3 sequences and most-parsimonious VDJ recombination scenarios. A later analysis defined each TCR beta chain by its CDR3 amino acid sequence plus V-gene family, and excluded reads lacking a unique V-gene family. In a later analysis, fewer than 600 highly shared, low-generation-probability nucleotide sequences were removed to address suspected cross-contamination and a sequencing artifact. In a later analysis, a clonal expansion index for each public chain was calculated from normalized within-repertoire ranks of inferred template counts. A later analysis computed generation probabilities with a VDJ recombination model fitted to out-of-frame rearrangements, and checked the results against IGoR. In a later analysis, hypergeometric tests were used to score TCR-TCR, TCR-HLA and TCR-CMV co-occurrence, with a repertoire-size bias correction applied to TCR pairs. To estimate false discovery rates, a later analysis permuted the HLA or CMV assignments 20 times. In a later analysis, co-occurring TCRs were grouped using DBSCAN, with TCRdist sequence similarity added in when clustering inside HLA-allele-positive subsets. Repertoires with fewer than 30,000 or more than 120,000 public chains were left out of co-occurrence clustering, as were a handful of repertoires with anomalous nucleotide sharing. The table was pulled from immuneACCESS by TCRdb, which kept in-frame rearrangements only. Such tables lose some clones; where checked, under half of the loss comes from unresolved V genes, and the rest has no known cause. V, J and clone size are those of that table, while D and trimming were read from the DNA. The sample includes 40,000 to 55,000 clones, with around 74% observed a single time. Around 5.9% of the sample belongs to the ten largest clones.

The cohort consisted of 666 healthy bone marrow donors. At the time of sampling, all cohort members were nominally healthy, though unrecorded immune exposures were likely present. The donor was CMV seronegative and was included in the group of 352 seronegative cohort members. Each donor provided a peripheral blood sample, and peripheral blood mononuclear cells were used for TCR beta sequencing. Genomic DNA was extracted from the blood cell samples with the Qiagen DNeasy Blood Extraction Kit. Points on this clone: Which antigen it targets is not known. No quality values exist for individual bases; no much larger clone is one base distant.

Looking up the germline V gene (reference sequence) yields CDR1 SEHNR and CDR2 FQNEAQ. Taken from cysteine to phenylalanine, the CDR3 has 18 residues. Only the CDR3 portion is preserved as DNA: 54 bases, with reading frame beginning at the first base. Trimming removed 4 bases from V and 5 bases from J, leaving 27 bases between the germline ends. The chain is made from TRBV7-9 and TRBJ2-7; TRBD2 is a possible D gene, resting on 6 matching bases. The clonotype comes from a young man in good health and CMV-seronegative. The sample taken for sequencing was PBMCs. The DNA is as follows: TGTGCCAGCAGCTCTCGGCTCCTCGGGGGTGGGGCGCTGGACGAGCAGTACTTC. The encoded protein is CASSSRLLGGGALDEQYF.